The 31 T cell receptor beta chains given below trace back to one sample, sequenced in a study of patients and donors after allogeneic stem cell transplantation. TCRdb recomputed calls from the RT-PCR reads with MiXCR, one row per CDR3 protein. The repertoire holds 920,000 or so distinct CDR3 sequences, with more than 15% as singletons. Source material: blood, either unsorted or a sorted T cell fraction (not recorded which). These receptor sequences come from a human donor who was either an allogeneic HSCT recipient or a stem cell or donor lymphocyte infusion donor (not recorded which). It is not recorded whose cells these are; they may come from a transplant donor.

V and J are TRBV7-9 and TRBJ2-3, with unresolved D. V was clipped by 2 bases and J by 2 bases, with 11 bases between them. This CDR3 is built from 15 residues. Germline V gene data show CDR1 as SEHNR and CDR2 as FQNEAQ (reference sequence). CDR3 region: CASSLTGRNTDTQYF. Written as DNA, the CDR3 is TGTGCCAGCAGCTTAACCGGACGGAACACAGATACGCAGTATTTT.

This clonotype was picked up a small number of times. This rearrangement joins TRBV12-3 or TRBV12-4 to TRBJ2-1; D is ambiguous. The ends were cut back, 4 bases at V and 9 bases at J, with 10 bases in the middle. This CDR3 has 12 residues. The CDR3 sequence: CASSSLKAEQFF. The CDR3 DNA is TGTGCCAGCAGTTCCCTAAAGGCTGAGCAGTTCTTC.

A few counts support this clonotype. This chain uses TRBV27 with TRBJ2-3; no clear D. The CDR3 is 13 amino acids. CDR1 and CDR2 (germline): MNHEY, SMNVEV (reference sequence). V was cut by 0 bases and J by 11 bases, with 12 bases left in between. CDR3 protein: CASSLSDRLGQYF. The CDR3 DNA sequence: TGTGCCAGCAGTTTATCGGATCGGCTGGGGCAGTATTTT.

This clonotype has ten or more counts. The J gene is TRBJ2-3, the V gene TRBV12-3 or TRBV12-4; no reliable D call. Trimming stripped 1 base from V and 5 bases from J, with 10 bases between. CDR3 length: 14 amino acids. The CDR3 loop reads CASSLGAGGDTQYF. CDR3 DNA sequence: TGTGCCAGCAGTTTAGGGGCAGGCGGAGATACGCAGTATTTT.

This clonotype was picked up one time. The chain recombines TRBV4-2 with TRBJ2-2; D remains unclear. Germline CDR1 and CDR2: LGHNA and YNFKEQ. This CDR3 is built from 15 residues. Trimming cost V 2 bases and J 0 bases, with 7 bases left between them. The chain's CDR3 is CASSQFGPNTGELFF. The CDR3 nucleotides are TGTGCCAGCAGCCAATTTGGGCCGAACACCGGGGAGCTGTTTTTT.

The table lists this clonotype with a few counts. The chain uses TRBV12-3 or TRBV12-4 and TRBJ1-2; TRBD1 is a possible D gene (5 bases). V lost 8 bases and J 3 bases, leaving 10 bases between the germline ends. The length of the CDR3 is 12 residues. The DNA of the CDR3 is TGTGCCAGCCAGGGAGTTGACTATGGCTACACCTTC. Translation: CASQGVDYGYTF.

This clonotype occurred a few times. The DNA for the CDR3 is TGTGCCAGCAGTTTAAGGGCCCGCCGGCGTGAGCAGTTCTTC. Amino acids: CASSLRARRREQFF. The rearrangement joins TRBV12-3 or TRBV12-4 to TRBJ2-1, with no clear D. Deletions cut 2 bases from V and 9 bases from J, with 14 bases between. There are 14 residues in the CDR3.

This rearrangement joins TRBV6-1 to TRBJ2-2; 9 positions match TRBD2. Germline V gene data show CDR1 as MNHNS and CDR2 as SASEGT. V lost 4 bases and J lost 5; bases outside the gene matches: 11. This CDR3 has 17 residues. The CDR3 bases are TGTGCCAGCAGTGCACCGAAGCGGGGGGCGGGTACCGGGGAGCTGTTTTTT. Protein sequence: CASSAPKRGAGTGELFF.

This clonotype has ten or more counts. DNA of the CDR3: TGTGCCAGCAGCCTCACTACCGGGGGAGTTGGAAACACCATATATTTT. Its protein product is CASSLTTGGVGNTIYF. The V call is TRBV3-1, the J call TRBJ1-3, with a weak D call TRBD1 (5 bases). The V end was cut by 4 bases, the J end by 3 bases, with 16 bases between. The CDR3 consists of 16 residues. Germline values: CDR1 LGHDT, CDR2 YNNKEL (reference sequence).

This clonotype has only a few counts. This rearrangement joins TRBV18 to TRBJ2-5; D uncertain. Trimming cost V 3 bases and J 2 bases, with 19 bases left between them. There are 17 residues in the CDR3. The V gene's germline CDR1 is KGHSH and CDR2 LQKENI. The CDR3 region is CASSPLSGRFLQETQYF. Here the CDR3 DNA reads TGTGCCAGCTCACCTCTTTCCGGCAGGTTCCTACAAGAGACCCAGTACTTC.

This clonotype occurred a few times. The CDR3 nucleotides read TGTGCCAGCAGTTTCGCCGGGACAAGCCCCTTGGATGAGCAGTTCTTC. Its protein product is CASSFAGTSPLDEQFF. The gene calls are TRBV12-3 or TRBV12-4 and TRBJ2-1; maybe TRBD1 (6 bases). Between the trimmed V and J ends, which lost 3 bases and 8 bases, there was a span of 20 bases. CDR3 length: 16 amino acids.

This clonotype was seen a few times. The genes are TRBV7-9 and TRBJ1-1; 8 positions agree with TRBD1. Germline CDR1 reads SEHNR; CDR2 reads FQNEAQ (reference sequence). V was clipped by 5 bases and J by 6 bases; unmatched bases: 14. The CDR3 length is 16 residues. For the CDR3, the DNA is TGTGCCAGCAGCCCAGGGAAAAGGACAGGGCGGTCTGAAGCTTTCTTT. Amino acids: CASSPGKRTGRSEAFF.

The V and J genes are TRBV24-1 and TRBJ2-7; 12 nucleotides match TRBD2. The germline V gene has CDR1 KGHDR and CDR2 SFDVKD. The CDR3 spans 16 residues. Trimming took 3 bases from V and 3 from J; bases not matched to a gene: 5. The CDR3 is CATSDPATSGSYEQYF. CDR3 in DNA: TGTGCCACCAGTGATCCGGCGACTAGCGGGAGCTACGAGCAGTACTTC.

V usage is TRBV24-1 and J usage is TRBJ2-7; D may be TRBD1 (6 bases). This CDR3 region has 14 residues. CDR1 is KGHDR, CDR2 SFDVKD, per germline. Trimming removed 10 bases at V and 3 bases at J, with 18 bases between. This CDR3 reads CATPGQIEFYEQYF. CDR3 coding DNA: TGTGCCACTCCCGGACAGATTGAATTCTACGAGCAGTACTTC.

The gene calls are TRBV29-1 and TRBJ1-2, with TRBD1 as a possible D gene (6 bases). The V end was cut by 1 base, the J end by 2 bases, with 8 bases between. Looked up from germline, CDR1 is SQVTM and CDR2 is ANQGSEA. CDR3 length equals 13 residues. The CDR3 loop reads CSVEGQVNYGYTF. For the CDR3, the DNA is TGCAGCGTTGAAGGACAGGTGAACTATGGCTACACCTTC.

This clonotype has only a few counts. The V gene is TRBV12-3 or TRBV12-4, the J gene TRBJ2-2, with D possibly matching TRBD2 (6 bases). The V end lost 5 bases, the J end lost 0 bases, and 13 bases lay between the germline ends. The CDR3 has 16 amino acids. The CDR3 DNA is TGTGCCAGCAGTAAGGGGCGGGGAACGAACACCGGGGAGCTGTTTTTT. This sequence encodes CASSKGRGTNTGELFF.

This clonotype has only a few counts. The chain employs TRBV11-2 and TRBJ2-7; D ambiguous. Germline loops: CDR1 SGHAT, CDR2 FQNNGV. Trimming removed 5 bases from V and 6 bases from J, with 11 bases in between. This CDR3 contains 12 residues. CDR3 sequence: CASSPVVPEQYF. The CDR3 DNA is TGTGCCAGCAGCCCGGTGGTCCCCGAGCAGTACTTC.

This clonotype was seen only a few times. V gene TRBV5-1 combines with J gene TRBJ2-1, with a tentative D call TRBD2 (5 bases). Between the trimmed V and J ends, which lost 0 bases and 10 bases, there was a span of 11 bases. CDR3 length: 13 amino acids. The V gene's germline CDR1 is SGHRS and CDR2 YFSETQ. The CDR3 DNA follows: TGCGCCAGCAGCTTGGGAGGGATACGGGAGCAGTTCTTC. This codes for CASSLGGIREQFF.

This clonotype has a handful of counts. V and J are TRBV20-1 and TRBJ1-3; D ambiguous. V was shortened by 0 bases and J by 0 bases, with 6 bases between the two germline ends. This CDR3 is built from 14 residues. Germline V CDR1 and CDR2: DFQATT, SNEGSKA (reference sequence). The chain's CDR3 is CSAREGSSGNTIYF. For the CDR3, the DNA is TGCAGTGCTAGAGAAGGCAGCTCTGGAAACACCATATATTTT.

The V gene is TRBV6-1, the J gene TRBJ2-2; TRBD1 matches at 11 bases. Germline V gene data show CDR1 as MNHNS and CDR2 as SASEGT. The CDR3 spans 17 residues. Losses at the gene ends were 0 bases for V and 5 bases for J; bases not matched to a gene: 5. CDR3 in amino acids: CASSEAAGDRGTGELFF. The CDR3 DNA sequence: TGTGCCAGCAGTGAAGCCGCTGGGGACAGGGGGACCGGGGAGCTGTTTTTT.

The rearrangement links TRBV7-8 to TRBJ2-7, with D possibly matching TRBD2 (6 bases). Germline V CDR1 and CDR2: SGHVS, FQNEAQ. Trimming pared 5 bases from V and 4 bases from J, leaving 21 bases between. The CDR3 is made up of 16 amino acids. CDR3 nucleotides: TGTGCCAGCAGCCCGGAGTCCATAACGGGAGTTTACGAGCAGTACTTC. It yields the protein CASSPESITGVYEQYF.

V is TRBV4-1 and J is TRBJ2-1; D tentatively reads TRBD1 or TRBD2 (5 bases each). The CDR3 is 14 residues long. Between the trimmed V and J ends, which lost 2 bases and 4 bases, there was a span of 9 bases. Germline V lookup: CDR1 MGHRA, CDR2 YSYEKL. CDR3 sequence: CASSQPGLYNEQFF. The CDR3 coding sequence is TGCGCCAGCAGCCAACCGGGGCTATACAATGAGCAGTTCTTC.

This clonotype has more than one count but fewer than ten. The chain joins TRBV15 to TRBJ1-3; D ambiguous. Germline values: CDR1 LNHNV, CDR2 YYDKDF (reference sequence). Trimming stripped 3 bases from V and 0 bases from J, with 6 bases between. The CDR3 extends over 14 amino acids. Here the CDR3 reads CATSSGSSGNTIYF. CDR3 nucleotide sequence: TGTGCCACCAGCAGCGGGAGCTCTGGAAACACCATATATTTT.

J is TRBJ1-1 and V is TRBV6-5; maybe TRBD1 (5 bases). The V and J ends lost 6 bases and 7 bases respectively, with 9 bases between them. This CDR3 comprises 11 residues. The germline V gene has CDR1 MNHEY and CDR2 SVGAGI. For the CDR3, the DNA is TGTGCCAGCAGCCGGGGGAGTGAAGCTTTCTTT. Its protein product is CASSRGSEAFF.

This chain joins TRBV19 and TRBJ2-5, with 7 bases identical to TRBD1. With 6 bases clipped from V and 5 bases from J, the junction kept 9 bases outside the gene matches. The CDR3 spans 14 residues. Germline CDR1 LNHDA, CDR2 SQIVND (reference sequence). The CDR3 loop reads CASRGRGSEETQYF. CDR3 sequence (DNA): TGTGCCAGTAGGGGCAGGGGGTCGGAGGAGACCCAGTACTTC.

The chain has TRBV20-1 and TRBJ2-1; tentative D call: TRBD1 (6 bases). Germline assignment: CDR1 DFQATT and CDR2 SNEGSKA (reference sequence). Trimming removed 6 bases from V and 4 bases from J, with 16 bases in between. This CDR3 region has 14 residues. For the CDR3, the DNA is TGCAGTGCCACCGCTCAGGGGATATACAATGAGCAGTTCTTC. This sequence encodes CSATAQGIYNEQFF.

This clonotype was found a few times. This chain links TRBV6-5 with TRBJ2-3; TRBD1 is a possible D gene (5 bases). This CDR3 comprises 16 residues. Trimming took 2 bases from V and 1 from J, leaving 13 bases between them. CDR1 MNHEY and CDR2 SVGAGI come from the germline V gene. The CDR3 reads CASSYRAGKRTDTQYF. DNA for the CDR3: TGTGCCAGCAGTTACCGGGCAGGGAAGCGCACAGATACGCAGTATTTT.

V gene TRBV20-1 combines with J gene TRBJ1-2; 7 bases agree with TRBD1. Germline loops: CDR1 DFQATT, CDR2 SNEGSKA (reference sequence). The CDR3 sequence is 15 residues long. V shed 1 base and J 2 bases; nucleotides not matched to a gene: 7. This CDR3 is CSARGVGQENYGYTF. DNA of the CDR3: TGCAGTGCTAGAGGGGTCGGACAGGAAAACTATGGCTACACCTTC.

The chain is built from TRBV5-6 and TRBJ1-1; TRBD1 is a possible D gene (5 bases). CDR1 SGHDT and CDR2 YYEEEE come from the germline V gene. Trimming took off 4 bases at V and 6 bases at J, with 19 bases between the two ends. The CDR3 consists of 15 residues. CDR3 nucleotides: TGTGCCAGCAGCGGCCGGGACGGGGAGGAGGCTGAAGCTTTCTTT. Protein product: CASSGRDGEEAEAFF.

The chain joins TRBV29-1 to TRBJ1-1; unclear D gene. The ends were cut back, 0 bases at V and 1 base at J, with 9 bases in the middle. The CDR3 extends over 14 amino acids. Germline lookup yields CDR1 SQVTM and CDR2 ANQGSEA. The CDR3 protein is CSVEDRSRNTEAFF. The CDR3 DNA reads TGCAGCGTTGAAGATCGCTCAAGGAACACTGAAGCTTTCTTT. Full variable domain (missing parts from reference TRBV29-1 and TRBJ1-1): SAVISQKPSRDICQRGTSLTIQCQVDSQVTMMFWYRQQPGQSLTLIATANQGSEATYESGFVIDKFPISRPNLTFSTLTVSNMSPEDSSIYLCSVEDRSRNTEAFFGQGTRLTVV.

This clonotype has more than one count but fewer than ten. The chain uses TRBV4-2 and TRBJ2-3; D might be TRBD1 (5 bases). CDR3 length: 15 residues. Trimming removed 3 bases at V and 1 base at J, with 11 bases between. The germline gives CDR1 LGHNA, CDR2 YNFKEQ. The CDR3 DNA follows: TGTGCCAGCAGCCAGAGCCAAGGGGGCACAGATACGCAGTATTTT. This codes for CASSQSQGGTDTQYF.